This entry lists 25 T cell receptor beta chains sequenced from one sample in a study of ipilimumab plus nivolumab after autologous stem cell transplantation. TCRdb's copy holds only in-frame clones and misses some; the assay was immunoSEQ multiplex PCR. The sample holds fewer than 95,000 clones, 75% to 85% seen once. Here the sequenced sample was PBMCs, taken in a trial of ipilimumab plus nivolumab as post-transplant consolidation. Source of these receptors: a male donor with diffuse large B-cell lymphoma.

The chain links TRBV5-1 to TRBJ2-1; D perhaps matches TRBD2 (5 bases). The CDR3 length is 12 residues. From germline, CDR1 is SGHRS and CDR2 YFSETQ. V dropped 2 bases and J dropped 7 bases, with 7 bases sitting between them. CDR3 bases: TGCGCCAGCAGCTTCTCGGGGAATGAGCAGTTCTTC. It specifies CASSFSGNEQFF.

This clone was picked up a small number of times. The sample holds other DNA sequences that translate to the same CDR3. The chain has TRBV7-9 and TRBJ1-2, with D unclear. V was pared by 5 bases and J by 0 bases, with 10 bases between. Looked up from germline, CDR1 is SEHNR and CDR2 is FQNEAQ (reference sequence). CDR3 length: 14 amino acids. The CDR3 DNA sequence: TGTGCCAGCAGCCTACCGGGCTCTAACTATGGCTACACCTTC. As protein: CASSLPGSNYGYTF. Drawing the rest from reference TRBV7-9 and TRBJ1-2, the complete variable domain is DTGVSQNPRHKITKRGQNVTFRCDPISEHNRLYWYRQTLGQGPEFLTYFQNEAQLEKSRLLSDRFSAERPKGSFSTLEIQRTEQGDSAMYLCASSLPGSNYGYTFGSGTRLTVV.

The chain joins TRBV30 to TRBJ2-5; weak D call: TRBD1 (6 bases). V dropped 1 base and J dropped 5 bases, with 11 bases sitting between them. The CDR3 runs 13 residues. CDR1 GTSNPN and CDR2 SVGIG come from the germline V gene (reference sequence). The CDR3, as DNA: TGTGCCTGGAGTGGGACAGCCCGGGAGACCCAGTACTTC. This codes for CAWSGTARETQYF.

In its sample, this clone was seen many times. The rearrangement uses TRBV5-5 and TRBJ1-5; D is undetermined. This CDR3 has 13 amino acids. The germline gives CDR1 SGHKS, CDR2 YYEKEE (reference sequence). Between the trimmed V and J ends, which lost 5 bases and 7 bases, there was a span of 13 bases. Here the CDR3 reads CASSLGPFQPQHF. The CDR3 DNA reads as TGTGCCAGCAGTCTCGGTCCATTCCAGCCCCAGCATTTT.

V usage is TRBV5-6 and J usage is TRBJ2-5, with D uncertain. This CDR3 is 13 amino acids long. In germline, CDR1 is SGHDT, CDR2 YYEEEE. V shed 0 bases and J shed 5 bases, with 8 bases lying between them. The CDR3 DNA reads as TGTGCCAGCAGCTTGGGGTTCCGGGAGACCCAGTACTTC. It encodes CASSLGFRETQYF. Based on the CDR3 plus reference TRBV5-6 and TRBJ2-5, the full variable domain is DAGVTQSPTHLIKTRGQQVTLRCSPKSGHDTVSWYQQALGQGPQFIFQYYEEEERQRGNFPDRFSGHQFPNYSSELNVNALLLGDSALYLCASSLGFRETQYFGPGTRLLVL.

V gene TRBV7-3 combines with J gene TRBJ1-3; D gene uncertain. CDR3 length equals 15 residues. V lost 0 bases and J 4 bases, leaving 10 bases between the germline ends. The germline gives CDR1 SGHTA, CDR2 FQGTGA. CDR3 in amino acids: CASSLTGVEGNTIYF. DNA of the CDR3: TGTGCCAGCAGCTTAACAGGAGTGGAAGGAAACACCATATATTTT.

A single count supports this clone. V gene TRBV7-9 combines with J gene TRBJ2-5, with 8 nucleotides matching TRBD2. The germline CDR1 and CDR2 sequences are SEHNR and FQNEAQ (reference sequence). V trimming: 4 bases; J trimming: 7 bases; junction bases outside the gene matches: 2. The CDR3 loop spans 12 amino acids. The DNA of the CDR3 is TGTGCCAGCAGCTCCGCGGGGGGGACCCAGTACTTC. Translation: CASSSAGGTQYF.

The chain has TRBV5-6 and TRBJ2-1; D is unclear. CDR1 and CDR2 (germline): SGHDT, YYEEEE. This CDR3 is built from 14 residues. Trimming removed 1 base at V and 8 bases at J, with 13 bases between. The CDR3 region has the DNA TGTGCCAGCAGCTTGCCGCTGGTCTCGTATGAGCAGTTCTTC. It encodes CASSLPLVSYEQFF.

As regards this clone: At the DNA level, this CDR3 is encoded by other sequences in the same sample as well. The V and J genes are TRBV10-3 and TRBJ2-5; D gene unclear. Germline loops: CDR1 ENHRY, CDR2 SYGVKD. The CDR3 extends over 14 amino acids. V lost 4 bases and J lost 5, with 14 bases in between. The CDR3 sequence is CAISGPGARETQYF. In DNA form, the CDR3 reads TGTGCCATCAGTGGACCGGGCGCCAGGGAGACCCAGTACTTC.

This clone appeared a single time. This chain links TRBV2 with TRBJ2-3; D might be TRBD2 (5 bases). V lost 6 bases and J lost 2, with 6 bases in between. Germline-derived CDR1 and CDR2 are SNHLY and FYNNEI. The CDR3 has 12 amino acids. CDR3 sequence reads: CASRDYTDTQYF. The CDR3 nucleotides read TGTGCCAGCAGAGACTACACAGATACGCAGTATTTT.

The chain has TRBV7-2 and TRBJ1-1, with 7 bases matching TRBD1. In germline, CDR1 is SGHTA, CDR2 FQGNSA. The CDR3 totals 14 residues. V trimming: 2 bases; J trimming: 4 bases; junction bases outside the gene matches: 4. As DNA, the CDR3 is TGTGCCAGCAGCTTAATGGCAGGGGGCACTGAAGCTTTCTTT. This encodes CASSLMAGGTEAFF.

V usage is TRBV25-1 and J usage is TRBJ1-2; 9 nucleotides line up with TRBD1. J gave up 7 bases and V 1 base, and 13 bases lay outside the gene matches. Looked up from germline, CDR1 is MGHDK and CDR2 is SYGVNS. The CDR3 covers 17 residues. CDR3 in amino acids: CASSESLELTGGRGYTF. The CDR3 nucleotides are TGTGCCAGCAGTGAATCCTTGGAGCTAACAGGGGGCCGTGGCTACACCTTC.

The V gene is TRBV2, the J gene TRBJ2-1, with D hard to call. Between the trimmed V and J ends, which lost 3 bases and 4 bases, there was a span of 13 bases. Germline lookup yields CDR1 SNHLY and CDR2 FYNNEI. The CDR3 covers 15 residues. The CDR3 sequence: CASSELQTGYNEQFF. CDR3 in DNA: TGTGCCAGCAGTGAGCTACAGACGGGTTACAATGAGCAGTTCTTC.

V gene TRBV9 combines with J gene TRBJ1-6, with no clear D. Germline CDR1 is SGDLS and CDR2 is YYNGEE. Trimming shortened V by 0 bases and J by 11 bases, and 15 bases separated the two germline ends. The CDR3 totals 15 residues. CDR3 amino acids: CASSVGRATPPPLHF. CDR3 nucleotide sequence: TGTGCCAGCAGCGTAGGGCGGGCTACCCCCCCACCCCTCCACTTT.

V usage is TRBV11-2 and J usage is TRBJ2-3, with D hard to call. The CDR3 is made up of 14 amino acids. V was shortened by 5 bases and J by 6 bases, with 15 bases between the two germline ends. Germline loops: CDR1 SGHAT, CDR2 FQNNGV. In DNA, the CDR3 is TGTGCCAGCAGCCCCGGTGTCAGTGCGGATACGCAGTATTTT. Translating it yields CASSPGVSADTQYF. Based on the CDR3 plus reference TRBV11-2 and TRBJ2-3, the full variable domain is EAGVAQSPRYKIIEKRQSVAFWCNPISGHATLYWYQQILGQGPKLLIQFQNNGVVDDSQLPKDRFSAERLKGVDSTLKIQPAKLEDSAVYLCASSPGVSADTQYFGPGTRLTVL.

This clone was recorded a few times. V is TRBV10-2 and J is TRBJ1-2; no firm D call. The CDR3 spans 14 residues. V lost 8 bases to trimming and J lost 4 bases, with 17 bases between them. Germline CDR1 and CDR2: WSHSY and SAAADI. The CDR3 DNA follows: TGCGCCAGCGCAGGAGCCCCCTTCGGCTATGGCTACACCTTC. Amino acids: CASAGAPFGYGYTF.

V usage is TRBV18 and J usage is TRBJ1-6; D might be TRBD1 (6 bases). The CDR3 loop spans 15 amino acids. The V end was cut by 0 bases, the J end by 6 bases, with 9 bases between. Germline assignment: CDR1 KGHSH and CDR2 LQKENI. The CDR3 sequence is CASSPPTGTNSPLHF. The CDR3 DNA reads TGTGCCAGCTCACCACCGACAGGAACTAATTCACCCCTCCACTTT.

This clone occurred a few times. The J gene is TRBJ1-6, the V gene TRBV7-9; possibly TRBD1 for D (6 bases). The CDR3 extends over 13 amino acids. CDR1 and CDR2 from the germline V gene are SEHNR and FQNEAQ (reference sequence). V shed 6 bases and J shed 7 bases, with 10 bases lying between them. CDR3 protein: CASREGGNSPLHF. CDR3 DNA: TGTGCCAGCAGGGAAGGGGGGAATTCACCCCTCCACTTT.

The V gene is TRBV5-1, the J gene TRBJ2-3; D is perhaps TRBD1 (5 bases). Trimming shortened V by 0 bases and J by 5 bases, and 13 bases separated the two germline ends. Germline CDR1 reads SGHRS; CDR2 reads YFSETQ. CDR3 length equals 15 residues. CDR3 sequence (DNA): TGCGCCAGCAGCTTGGTACGACAGCAGAGAGATACGCAGTATTTT. Encoded protein: CASSLVRQQRDTQYF. The full variable domain, its missing parts supplied by reference TRBV5-1 and TRBJ2-3, is KAGVTQTPRYLIKTRGQQVTLSCSPISGHRSVSWYQQTPGQGLQFLFEYFSETQRNKGNFPGRFSGRQFSNSRSEMNVSTLELGDSALYLCASSLVRQQRDTQYFGPGTRLTVL.

CDR3 region: CASSERETQYF. Written as DNA, the CDR3 is TGTGCCAGCAGTGAGCGAGAGACCCAGTACTTC. V and J are TRBV2 and TRBJ2-5, with D hard to call. This CDR3 has 11 residues. Trimming took off 3 bases at V and 4 bases at J, with 3 bases between the two ends. Germline V gives CDR1 SNHLY, CDR2 FYNNEI.

The chain has TRBV10-2 and TRBJ2-7; TRBD1 or TRBD2 may be the D gene (5 bases each). CDR1 and CDR2 from the germline V gene are WSHSY and SAAADI. Trimming pared 6 bases from V and 2 bases from J, leaving 14 bases between. The CDR3 length is 14 residues. For the CDR3, the DNA is TGCGCCAGCAGCCCCCGACTGGGGGCCTACGAGCAGTACTTC. Translated: CASSPRLGAYEQYF.

The chain uses TRBV5-1 and TRBJ1-2; D gene ambiguous. The CDR3 sequence is 14 residues long. Per germline, CDR1 SGHRS and CDR2 YFSETQ. V was trimmed by 4 bases and J by 0 bases, leaving 10 bases between them. The chain's CDR3 is CASSGPPANYGYTF. The CDR3 DNA sequence: TGCGCCAGCAGCGGACCTCCAGCTAACTATGGCTACACCTTC.

The genes are TRBV5-1 and TRBJ1-2, with D perhaps matching TRBD1 (5 bases). CDR1 and CDR2 (germline): SGHRS, YFSETQ. The CDR3 extends over 13 amino acids. V dropped 3 bases and J dropped 8 bases, with 14 bases sitting between them. CDR3 region: CASSWAGGEGYTF. The CDR3 region has the DNA TGCGCCAGCAGCTGGGCCGGGGGGGAAGGCTACACCTTC.

J is TRBJ2-7 and V is TRBV21-1; the table's D call, TRBD2, has no DNA check behind it. TRBV21-1 is marked as a pseudogene. The CDR3 sequence is 13 residues long. The CDR3 DNA follows: TGTGCGCGACTCACCTCGGTCTTCAACGAGCAGTACTTC. Protein sequence: CARLTSVFNEQYF.

The V and J genes are TRBV4-1 and TRBJ2-6, with 10 bases aligning to TRBD1. The CDR3 is 18 residues long. The germline gives CDR1 MGHRA, CDR2 YSYEKL. Unmatched junction bases numbered 13, after V lost 7 bases and J lost 4 bases. The CDR3 coding sequence is TGCGCCAGCACCGACTTGACAGGGGGCCCGGGGGGGGCCAACGTCCTGACTTTC. Translating it yields CASTDLTGGPGGANVLTF.